A single sample is the source of the 19 T cell receptor beta chains below, sequenced in a study of cytomegalovirus exposure and HLA in healthy donors. The PCR employed 60 Vbeta primers together with 13 Jbeta primers. Assay: immunoSEQ multiplex PCR; the TCRdb copy retains only in-frame clones and omits some. The sample consists of around 130,000 clones, roughly 88% of them appearing once. The sequenced sample consisted of PBMCs. These receptors were obtained from a man aged 45-65 years in good health and CMV-seronegative.

This chain uses TRBV5-1 with TRBJ2-5; D is possibly TRBD1 (6 bases). The CDR3 length is 14 residues. Deletions cut 4 bases from V and 7 bases from J, with 17 bases between. Per germline, CDR1 SGHRS and CDR2 YFSETQ. The CDR3 DNA is TGCGCCAGCAGCCTAGAGGGACACCCCGGGACCCAGTACTTC. Amino acid sequence: CASSLEGHPGTQYF.

The chain recombines TRBV9 with TRBJ1-1, with D hard to call. The CDR3 sequence is 13 residues long. Germline V gives CDR1 SGDLS, CDR2 YYNGEE. Trimming stripped 2 bases from V and 0 bases from J, with 5 bases between. CDR3 amino acids: CASSVTVNTEAFF. The CDR3 nucleotides read TGTGCCAGCAGCGTCACGGTGAACACTGAAGCTTTCTTT.

The chain carries TRBV27 and TRBJ1-1; D is possibly TRBD1 (6 bases). Germline-derived CDR1 and CDR2 are MNHEY and SMNVEV (reference sequence). Trimming left V 7 bases short and J 2 bases short, with 14 bases between. CDR3 length: 14 amino acids. For the CDR3, the DNA is TGTGCCAGCATTCAAGACAGGTATAACACTGAAGCTTTCTTT. This codes for CASIQDRYNTEAFF.

The chain employs TRBV27 and TRBJ2-1, with TRBD2 matching 15 bases. From germline, CDR1 is MNHEY and CDR2 SMNVEV (reference sequence). The V and J ends lost 6 bases and 10 bases, in that order; junction bases with no gene match: 7. CDR3 size: 15 residues. The CDR3 coding sequence is TGTGCCAGCAGGGTCGGGGGACTAGCGGGAGGCGAGCAGTTCTTC. Residues: CASRVGGLAGGEQFF.

On this clone: At one of its ends the junction is not consistent with the germline gene, which may arise from a read error. The chain is built from TRBV7-7 and TRBJ2-7, with 8 bases that match TRBD1. This CDR3 is 13 amino acids long. Germline V gene data show CDR1 as SSHAT and CDR2 as FNYEAQ (reference sequence). CDR3 residues: CASSLDRGYEQYF. The CDR3 DNA reads as TGTGCTAGCAGCTTAGACAGGGGCTACGAGCAGTACTTC. Complete variable domain (other parts from reference TRBV7-7 and TRBJ2-7): GAGVSQSPRYKVTKRGQDVTLRCDPISSHATLYWYQQALGQGPEFLTYFNYEAQPDKSGLPSDRFSAERPEGSISTLTIQRTEQRDSAMYRCASSLDRGYEQYFGPGTRLTVT.

This chain uses TRBV11-1 with TRBJ1-2; TRBD1 matches 7 bases. This CDR3 spans 14 amino acids. V gave up 5 bases and J gave up 4 bases; unmatched junction bases: 7. Looked up from germline, CDR1 is SGHAT and CDR2 is FQDESV (reference sequence). CDR3 coding DNA: TGTGCCAGCAGCCAGGGACAGTACTCCTATGGCTACACCTTC. Translation gives CASSQGQYSYGYTF.

The CDR3 DNA is TGTGCCTGCTTTCAGGGGGCGATAGGAAACACCATATATTTT. It specifies CACFQGAIGNTIYF. The chain is built from TRBV30 and TRBJ1-3, with TRBD1 matching over 8 bases. Germline V lookup: CDR1 GTSNPN, CDR2 SVGIG (reference sequence). There are 14 residues in the CDR3. The V segment lost 6 bases and the J segment 4 bases; nucleotides outside the gene matches: 8.

The chain joins TRBV4-3 to TRBJ1-2, with D maybe TRBD1 (6 bases). The germline V and J ends were trimmed by 1 base and 0 bases, with 9 bases remaining between them. The CDR3 is 15 amino acids. The V gene's germline CDR1 is LGHNA and CDR2 YSLEER. Here the CDR3 reads CASSQAQGTNYGYTF. CDR3 DNA sequence: TGCGCCAGCAGCCAAGCACAGGGAACTAACTATGGCTACACCTTC.

This sequence joins TRBV10-3 and TRBJ2-5; no firm D call. V was cut by 0 bases and J by 5 bases, with 7 bases left in between. CDR1 and CDR2 from the germline V gene are ENHRY and SYGVKD. The CDR3 has 13 amino acids. The CDR3 coding sequence is TGTGCCATCAGTGAGTCGACCGGGGAGACCCAGTACTTC. Its protein is CAISESTGETQYF.

Of note for this clone: An end of the junction does not agree with germline; a read error may underlie this. This sample also contains other DNA sequences that code for the same CDR3. The rearrangement joins TRBV18 to TRBJ1-6, with a possible D match to TRBD1 (6 bases). Germline CDR1 is KGHSH and CDR2 is LQKENI. This CDR3 is 13 amino acids long. CDR3 sequence (DNA): TGTGCCAGCTCACCGGACAGAAATTCCCCCCTCCACTTT. Its translation is CASSPDRNSPLHF.

This clone has more than one count but fewer than ten. The genes are TRBV4-3 and TRBJ1-1; D unresolved. The CDR3 is 13 residues long. Germline assignment: CDR1 LGHNA and CDR2 YSLEER. Trimming removed 6 bases from V and 7 bases from J, with 15 bases in between. CDR3 sequence: CASSPSYYGEAFF. In DNA, the CDR3 is TGCGCCAGCAGTCCCTCTTACTATGGTGAAGCTTTCTTT.

This sequence joins TRBV5-8 and TRBJ1-5; 8 bases are shared with TRBD1. CDR3 size: 15 residues. Looked up from germline, CDR1 is SGHTS and CDR2 is YDEGEE. J gave up 1 base and V 4 bases, and 4 bases lay outside the gene matches. DNA of the CDR3: TGTGCCAGCAGCCGACGGGACAGGAGCAATCAGCCCCAGCATTTT. It encodes CASSRRDRSNQPQHF.

The gene calls are TRBV5-5 and TRBJ1-6; 9 bases are a match to TRBD1. Germline loops: CDR1 SGHKS, CDR2 YYEKEE (reference sequence). This CDR3 region has 16 residues. The junction had 7 bases not matched to a gene; V was cut back by 2 bases and J by 7 bases. CDR3 amino acids: CASSFRTGEFNSPLHF. The CDR3 DNA follows: TGTGCCAGCAGCTTTAGGACAGGGGAATTCAATTCACCCCTCCACTTT.

This chain links TRBV4-1 with TRBJ1-5, with D uncertain. V lost 0 bases to trimming and J lost 7 bases, with 16 bases between them. The CDR3 is 16 amino acids. In germline, CDR1 is MGHRA, CDR2 YSYEKL. Written as DNA, the CDR3 is TGCGCCAGCAGCCAAGATGGAAACAGAGGGTGGCAGCCCCAGCATTTT. Protein sequence: CASSQDGNRGWQPQHF.

A single count supports this clone. The rearrangement links TRBV4-2 to TRBJ1-4, with D perhaps matching TRBD1 (6 bases). This CDR3 is 17 amino acids long. The V gene lost 1 base and the J gene lost 4 bases, with 16 bases spanning the gap. Germline CDR1 LGHNA, CDR2 YNFKEQ. For the CDR3, the DNA is TGTGCCAGCAGCCAAGCAGGGGAGACACGATTTAATGAAAAACTGTTTTTT. It specifies CASSQAGETRFNEKLFF.

About this clone itself: Other DNA sequences in the sample encode the same CDR3. The CDR3 protein is CASSFSGAGELFF. The CDR3 nucleotides are TGCGCCAGCAGCTTCTCAGGGGCCGGGGAGCTGTTTTTT. V usage is TRBV5-1 and J usage is TRBJ2-2; a possible D gene is TRBD1 (6 bases). The CDR3 sequence is 13 residues long. The germline gives CDR1 SGHRS, CDR2 YFSETQ. Trimming took 2 bases from V and 6 from J, leaving 8 bases between them. Full variable domain (outside the CDR3, taken from reference TRBV5-1 and TRBJ2-2): KAGVTQTPRYLIKTRGQQVTLSCSPISGHRSVSWYQQTPGQGLQFLFEYFSETQRNKGNFPGRFSGRQFSNSRSEMNVSTLELGDSALYLCASSFSGAGELFFGEGSRLTVL.

This clone showed up just once. The gene calls are TRBV19 and TRBJ1-1; D is possibly TRBD1 (6 bases). Germline CDR1 reads LNHDA; CDR2 reads SQIVND (reference sequence). CDR3 length equals 13 residues. Trimming left V 4 bases short and J 5 bases short, with 11 bases between. CDR3 coding DNA: TGTGCCAGTAGTACAACAGGGTGGACTGAAGCTTTCTTT. It specifies CASSTTGWTEAFF.

The rearrangement joins TRBV19 to TRBJ1-4, with TRBD1 as a possible D gene (6 bases). CDR3 length equals 15 residues. The ends were cut back, 4 bases at V and 3 bases at J, with 12 bases in the middle. From germline, CDR1 is LNHDA and CDR2 SQIVND (reference sequence). The CDR3, as DNA: TGTGCCAGTAGTACAGGGGAGATAGCTAATGAAAAACTGTTTTTT. It specifies CASSTGEIANEKLFF.

V gene TRBV7-8 combines with J gene TRBJ1-6, with D perhaps TRBD1 (5 bases). Deletions cut 4 bases from V and 6 bases from J, with 13 bases between. The length of the CDR3 is 15 residues. Germline lookup yields CDR1 SGHVS and CDR2 FQNEAQ. The CDR3 spells CASSSDFQGNSPLHF. Written as DNA, the CDR3 is TGTGCCAGCAGCTCCGATTTTCAGGGTAATTCACCCCTCCACTTT. Full variable domain (outside the CDR3, taken from reference TRBV7-8 and TRBJ1-6): GAGVSQSPRYKVAKRGQDVALRCDPISGHVSLFWYQQALGQGPEFLTYFQNEAQLDKSGLPSDRFFAERPEGSVSTLKIQRTQQEDSAVYLCASSSDFQGNSPLHFGNGTRLTVT.